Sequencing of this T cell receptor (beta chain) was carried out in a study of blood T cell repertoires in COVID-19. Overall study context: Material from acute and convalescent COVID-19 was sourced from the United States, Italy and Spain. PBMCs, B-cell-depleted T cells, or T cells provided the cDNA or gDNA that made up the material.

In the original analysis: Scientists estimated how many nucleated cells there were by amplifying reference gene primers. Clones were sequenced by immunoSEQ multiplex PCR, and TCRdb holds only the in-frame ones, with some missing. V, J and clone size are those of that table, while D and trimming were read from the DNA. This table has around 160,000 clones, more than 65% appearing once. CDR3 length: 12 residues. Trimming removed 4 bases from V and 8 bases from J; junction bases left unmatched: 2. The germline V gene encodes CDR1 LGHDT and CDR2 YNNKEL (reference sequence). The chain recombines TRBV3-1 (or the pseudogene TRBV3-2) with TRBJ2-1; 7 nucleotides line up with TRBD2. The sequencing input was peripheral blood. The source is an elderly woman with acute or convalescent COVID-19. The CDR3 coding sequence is TGTGCCAGCAGCCTAACTAGCGATGAGCAGTTCTTC. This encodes CASSLTSDEQFF.